This is a list of T cell receptor beta chains from one sample in a study of T cell responses to AZD1222 COVID-19 vaccine. TCRdb keeps only in-frame clones here, not all; method: immunoSEQ multiplex PCR. The sample shows 90,000 to 130,000 clones, more than 90% of them seen only once. Sequencing was performed on peripheral blood, taken 28 days after the second AZD1222 dose. The source is an adult who received the AZD1222 COVID-19 vaccine. The CDR3 runs from the conserved cysteine through the conserved F or W. Fields, in order: V gene, J gene, CDR3 protein.

V: TRBV4-3
J: TRBJ2-3
CDR3: CASSGQGADTQYF

V: TRBV2
J: TRBJ1-1
CDR3: CASRDRGNTEAFF

V: TRBV5-6
J: TRBJ2-3
CDR3: CASSPPWGGAAVDTQYF

V: TRBV28
J: TRBJ1-6
CDR3: CASSFVGSLNNSPLHF

V: TRBV29-1
J: TRBJ2-7
CDR3: CSVEGGSGYEQYF

V: TRBV6-4
J: TRBJ2-3
CDR3: CASSDGSTDTQYF

V: TRBV5-1
J: TRBJ2-7
CDR3: CASSFAAVATRVVEQYF

V: TRBV10-3
J: TRBJ1-5
CDR3: CAISELHKPQHF

V: TRBV27
J: TRBJ1-5
CDR3: CASSFDRDQPQHF

V: TRBV7-9
J: TRBJ2-1
CDR3: CASSVTGGNEQFF